This TCR beta chain is from a study of CD8 T cells in ankylosing spondylitis. This clonotype was observed a few times. The CDR3 runs to 14 residues. The V gene lost 8 bases and the J gene lost 0 bases, with 10 bases spanning the gap. The germline V gene has CDR1 SGHVS and CDR2 FNYEAQ. TCRdb fed the 5' RACE reads into MiXCR, producing one record per CDR3 protein. The data hold about 240,000 distinct CDR3 sequences, with about 11% observed a single time. The chain uses TRBV7-6 and TRBJ1-4; D is unresolved. The origin of this receptor is a male donor with ankylosing spondylitis or in good health (not recorded which). The sample consisted of blood, either unsorted or a sorted T cell fraction (not recorded which). The CDR3 DNA is TGTGCCAGCTCGAAGGAAGCAACTAATGAAAAACTGTTTTTT. Its protein product is CASSKEATNEKLFF.